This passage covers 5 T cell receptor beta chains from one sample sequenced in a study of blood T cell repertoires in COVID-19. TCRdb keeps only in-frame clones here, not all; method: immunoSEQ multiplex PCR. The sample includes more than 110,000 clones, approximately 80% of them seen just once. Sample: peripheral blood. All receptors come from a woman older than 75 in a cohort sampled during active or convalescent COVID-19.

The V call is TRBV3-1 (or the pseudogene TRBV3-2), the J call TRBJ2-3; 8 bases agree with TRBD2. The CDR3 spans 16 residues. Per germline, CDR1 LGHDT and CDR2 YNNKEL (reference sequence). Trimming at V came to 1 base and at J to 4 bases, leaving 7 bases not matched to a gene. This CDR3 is CASSQGPGGGPDTQYF. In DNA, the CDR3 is TGTGCCAGCAGCCAAGGACCGGGGGGGGGCCCAGATACGCAGTATTTT.

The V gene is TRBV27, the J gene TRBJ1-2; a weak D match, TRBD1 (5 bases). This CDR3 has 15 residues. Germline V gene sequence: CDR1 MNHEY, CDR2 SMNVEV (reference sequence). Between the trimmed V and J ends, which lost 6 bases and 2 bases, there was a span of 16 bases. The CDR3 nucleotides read TGTGCCAGCAGCTCCACAGGACGACAAAACTATGGCTACACCTTC. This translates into CASSSTGRQNYGYTF.

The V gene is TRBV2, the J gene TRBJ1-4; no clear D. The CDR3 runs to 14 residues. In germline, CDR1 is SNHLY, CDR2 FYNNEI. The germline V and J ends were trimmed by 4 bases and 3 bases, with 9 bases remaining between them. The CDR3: CASSVQSSNEKLFF. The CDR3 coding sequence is TGTGCCAGCAGTGTACAGTCTTCTAATGAAAAACTGTTTTTT.

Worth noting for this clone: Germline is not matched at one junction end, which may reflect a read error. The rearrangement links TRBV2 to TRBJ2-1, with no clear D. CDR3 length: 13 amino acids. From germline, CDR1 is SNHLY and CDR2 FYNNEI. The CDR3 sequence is CASIEDIYNEQFF. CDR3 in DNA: TGTGCCAGCATTGAAGACATTTACAATGAGCAGTTCTTC.

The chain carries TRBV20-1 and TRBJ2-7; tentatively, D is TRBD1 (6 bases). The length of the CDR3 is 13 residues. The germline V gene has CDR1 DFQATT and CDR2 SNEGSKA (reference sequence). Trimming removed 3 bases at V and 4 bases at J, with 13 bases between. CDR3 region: CSASSGERYEQYF. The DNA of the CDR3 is TGCAGTGCTAGTTCAGGGGAGAGGTACGAGCAGTACTTC.